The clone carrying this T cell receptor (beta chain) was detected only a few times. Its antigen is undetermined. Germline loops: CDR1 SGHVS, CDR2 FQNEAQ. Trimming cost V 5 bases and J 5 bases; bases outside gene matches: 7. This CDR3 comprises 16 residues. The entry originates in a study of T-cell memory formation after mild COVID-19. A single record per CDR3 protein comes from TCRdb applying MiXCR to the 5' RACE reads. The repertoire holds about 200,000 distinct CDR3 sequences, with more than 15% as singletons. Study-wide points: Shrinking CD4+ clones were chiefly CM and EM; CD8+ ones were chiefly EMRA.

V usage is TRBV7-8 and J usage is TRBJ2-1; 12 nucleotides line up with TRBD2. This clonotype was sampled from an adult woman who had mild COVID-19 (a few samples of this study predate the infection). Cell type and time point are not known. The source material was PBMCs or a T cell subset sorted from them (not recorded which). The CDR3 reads CASSKLAGGFDNEQFF. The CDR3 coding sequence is TGTGCCAGCAGCAAACTAGCGGGGGGTTTCGACAATGAGCAGTTCTTC.